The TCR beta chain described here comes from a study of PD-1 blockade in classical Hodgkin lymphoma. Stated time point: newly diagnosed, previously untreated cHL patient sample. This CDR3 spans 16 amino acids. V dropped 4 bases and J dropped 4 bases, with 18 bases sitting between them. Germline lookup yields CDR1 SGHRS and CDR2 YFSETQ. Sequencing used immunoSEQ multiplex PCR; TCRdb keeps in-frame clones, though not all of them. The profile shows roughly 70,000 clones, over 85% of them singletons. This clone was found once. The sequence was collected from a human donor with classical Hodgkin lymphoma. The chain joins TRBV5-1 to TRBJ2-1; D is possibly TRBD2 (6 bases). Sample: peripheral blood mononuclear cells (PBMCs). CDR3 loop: CASSPEGRPPYNEQFF. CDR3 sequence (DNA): TGCGCCAGCAGCCCGGAGGGGAGGCCCCCTTACAATGAGCAGTTCTTC.